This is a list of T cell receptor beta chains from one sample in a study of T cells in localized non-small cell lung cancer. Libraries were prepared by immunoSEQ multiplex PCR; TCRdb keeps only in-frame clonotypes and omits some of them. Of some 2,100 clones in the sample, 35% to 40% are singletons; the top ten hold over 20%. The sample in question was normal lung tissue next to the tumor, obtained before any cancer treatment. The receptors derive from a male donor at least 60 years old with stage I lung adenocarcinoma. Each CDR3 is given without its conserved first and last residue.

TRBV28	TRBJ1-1	ASRQGTIKNTEAF
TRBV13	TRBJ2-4	ASSEGPPNIQY
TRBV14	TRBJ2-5	ASSPIGTGRETQY
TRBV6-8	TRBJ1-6	ASSPTFAGSPLH
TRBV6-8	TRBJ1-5	ASSRDSGFQPQH
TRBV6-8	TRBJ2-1	ASSSRNSYNEQF
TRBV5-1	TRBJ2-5	ASSLGLAGETQY
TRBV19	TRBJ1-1	ASSQGRENTEAF
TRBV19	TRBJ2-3	ASSSMGGTDTQY
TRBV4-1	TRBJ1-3	ASSQEGLARGNTIY
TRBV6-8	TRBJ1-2	ASQQGNGGYT
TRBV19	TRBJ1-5	ASSISGSNQPQH
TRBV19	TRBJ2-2	ASSARSLGELF
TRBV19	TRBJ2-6	ASTFESRRLIGGANVLT
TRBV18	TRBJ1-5	ASSPDLVRSNQPQH
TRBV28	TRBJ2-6	ASSLDLAGGPLVTSGANVLT
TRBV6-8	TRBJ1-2	ASSYGYRGKSYT
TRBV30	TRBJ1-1	ASYGNTEAF
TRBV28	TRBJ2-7	ASSLPIESAGQY
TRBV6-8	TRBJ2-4	ASRTGTGRDIQY
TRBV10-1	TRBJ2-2	ASSEIAGPGTGELF
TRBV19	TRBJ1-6	ASKFRELTNSPLH